Listed below are T cell receptor beta chains from one sample, sequenced in a study of a mutant IDH1 vaccine in newly diagnosed glioma. Only in-frame clones appear in the TCRdb table, and some are missing; sequencing was by immunoSEQ multiplex PCR. The repertoire consists of roughly 28,000 clones, with around 92% occurring once and the leading ten covering about a fifth. The antigens of these receptors remain unknown. Sequencing was performed on PBMCs, taken from a glioma patient whose treatment included an IDH1 peptide vaccine. Receptors originate from a man aged 18-30 years with glioma. The CDR3 runs from the conserved cysteine through the conserved F or W. The order of the fields is CDR3 DNA, CDR3 protein, D gene, J gene, clone size, V gene. A D gene is named only where the DNA matches it firmly. Expanded clones are given a class, and other clones once, few, many or no size at all.

DNA: TGCAGTGCTAGAGAAGGAATTCAAAAGTACTTC
CDR3: CSAREGIQKYF
D: NA
J: TRBJ2-7
size: NA
V: TRBV20-1

DNA: TGTGCCAGCAGCTCCAAGACTAGCGGGAGAGGAGAGACCCAGTACTTC
CDR3: CASSSKTSGRGETQYF
D: TRBD2
J: TRBJ2-5
size: NA
V: TRBV7-2

DNA: TGTGCCAGCAGCCCGCCGGAGGGAAGGAACACCGGGGAGCTGTTTTTT
CDR3: CASSPPEGRNTGELFF
D: NA
J: TRBJ2-2
size: NA
V: TRBV14

DNA: TGTGCCTGGGCGGGGCACCCGGGGGAGACCCAGTACTTC
CDR3: CAWAGHPGETQYF
D: NA
J: TRBJ2-5
size: NA
V: TRBV30

DNA: TGCGCCAGCAGCCAAGAAAGGACCGGGGAGCTGTTTTTT
CDR3: CASSQERTGELFF
D: NA
J: TRBJ2-2
size: NA
V: TRBV4-1

DNA: TGCGCCAGCAGCCAAGATCGCGGGTTCTCCTACGAGCAGTACTTC
CDR3: CASSQDRGFSYEQYF
D: NA
J: TRBJ2-7
size: NA
V: TRBV4-3

DNA: TGTGCCACCAGCCCCTTTAAAGAGACCCAGTACTTC
CDR3: CATSPFKETQYF
D: NA
J: TRBJ2-5
size: NA
V: TRBV15

DNA: TGTGCCAGCAGACGACCCGCAACTAATGAAAAACTGTTTTTT
CDR3: CASRRPATNEKLFF
D: NA
J: TRBJ1-4
size: NA
V: TRBV6-5

DNA: TGTGCCACCAACCCGACTAGCGTGTCCTACGAGCAGTACTTC
CDR3: CATNPTSVSYEQYF
D: TRBD2
J: TRBJ2-7
size: NA
V: TRBV6-5

DNA: TGTGCCAGCAGCTTACAGGGGTACGAGCAGTACTTC
CDR3: CASSLQGYEQYF
D: NA
J: TRBJ2-7
size: NA
V: TRBV7-2

DNA: TGTGCCTGGAGCCCTGGGCTAGCGGGCACTGAAGCTTTCTTT
CDR3: CAWSPGLAGTEAFF
D: NA
J: TRBJ1-1
size: NA
V: TRBV30

DNA: TGTGCCAGCAGTTCTGAGAGCTATAGCAATCAGCCCCAGCATTTT
CDR3: CASSSESYSNQPQHF
D: NA
J: TRBJ1-5
size: NA
V: TRBV7-9

DNA: TGCGCCAGCAGCCAAGAAACAGGGGGCTACGAGCAGTACTTC
CDR3: CASSQETGGYEQYF
D: TRBD1
J: TRBJ2-7
size: NA
V: TRBV4-3

DNA: TGTGCCAGCAGCTCGGGACTAGCGGCAGATACGCAGTATTTT
CDR3: CASSSGLAADTQYF
D: TRBD2
J: TRBJ2-3
size: medium-sized
V: TRBV4-2

DNA: TGTGCCAGCAGCTTGGGCAGGGTGGACGAGCAGTACTTC
CDR3: CASSLGRVDEQYF
D: NA
J: TRBJ2-7
size: few
V: TRBV7-3

DNA: TGTGCCATCAGTTCCACAGGGCAGGAGGGGAGCTCCTATAATTCACCCCTCCACTTT
CDR3: CAISSTGQEGSSYNSPLHF
D: NA
J: TRBJ1-6
size: few
V: TRBV10-3

DNA: TGTGCCAGCAGCTTGGGGGGAACCGGCTACACCTTC
CDR3: CASSLGGTGYTF
D: NA
J: TRBJ1-2
size: NA
V: TRBV5-4

DNA: TGTGCCAGCAGCACTCGGACAGGGTCGGCAGATACGCAGTATTTT
CDR3: CASSTRTGSADTQYF
D: TRBD1
J: TRBJ2-3
size: once
V: TRBV9

DNA: TGCGCCAGCAGCTCCCGGGACTTTCTCGAGCAGTACTTC
CDR3: CASSSRDFLEQYF
D: NA
J: TRBJ2-7
size: once
V: TRBV4-1

DNA: TGCGCCAGCAGCCAAGCATATGGGGGGGCGCAGGATACGCAGTATTTT
CDR3: CASSQAYGGAQDTQYF
D: NA
J: TRBJ2-3
size: NA
V: TRBV4-1

DNA: TGCGCCAGCAGCCAAGATCGGTATATCGGAAACACCATATATTTT
CDR3: CASSQDRYIGNTIYF
D: NA
J: TRBJ1-3
size: NA
V: TRBV4-3

DNA: TGTGCCAGCAGTTACAGGACAGGGAGGGGCTACGAGCAGTACTTC
CDR3: CASSYRTGRGYEQYF
D: NA
J: TRBJ2-7
size: once
V: TRBV6-5

DNA: TGTGCCAGCAGCTTGAGGGGACCGACTAATGAAAAACTGTTTTTT
CDR3: CASSLRGPTNEKLFF
D: NA
J: TRBJ1-4
size: NA
V: TRBV5-6

DNA: TGTGCCAGCTCACCAAAAGGGGTACTCTACAATGAGCAGTTCTTC
CDR3: CASSPKGVLYNEQFF
D: NA
J: TRBJ2-1
size: NA
V: TRBV18

DNA: TGTGCCAGCAGTTTCAGGGTCACTCAGCCCCAGCATTTT
CDR3: CASSFRVTQPQHF
D: NA
J: TRBJ1-5
size: once
V: TRBV28

DNA: TGTGCCAGCAGGGTAGCGGGAGCGGACCACAATGAGCAGTTCTTC
CDR3: CASRVAGADHNEQFF
D: TRBD2
J: TRBJ2-1
size: NA
V: TRBV7-2

DNA: TGTGCCATCAATGGGGCAGCAAACAACTATGGCTACACCTTC
CDR3: CAINGAANNYGYTF
D: NA
J: TRBJ1-2
size: NA
V: TRBV10-3

DNA: TGTGCCAGTAGTATACGGGACAGAAAGAATAGCAATCAGCCCCAGCATTTT
CDR3: CASSIRDRKNSNQPQHF
D: TRBD1
J: TRBJ1-5
size: NA
V: TRBV19

DNA: TGTGCCAGCACCCTTGGCGGATTCCTGAACACTGAAGCTTTCTTT
CDR3: CASTLGGFLNTEAFF
D: NA
J: TRBJ1-1
size: NA
V: TRBV5-6

DNA: TGTGCCAGCAGTGATTACCTGGGCCCCTATAGCAATCAGCCCCAGCATTTT
CDR3: CASSDYLGPYSNQPQHF
D: NA
J: TRBJ1-5
size: NA
V: TRBV6-1